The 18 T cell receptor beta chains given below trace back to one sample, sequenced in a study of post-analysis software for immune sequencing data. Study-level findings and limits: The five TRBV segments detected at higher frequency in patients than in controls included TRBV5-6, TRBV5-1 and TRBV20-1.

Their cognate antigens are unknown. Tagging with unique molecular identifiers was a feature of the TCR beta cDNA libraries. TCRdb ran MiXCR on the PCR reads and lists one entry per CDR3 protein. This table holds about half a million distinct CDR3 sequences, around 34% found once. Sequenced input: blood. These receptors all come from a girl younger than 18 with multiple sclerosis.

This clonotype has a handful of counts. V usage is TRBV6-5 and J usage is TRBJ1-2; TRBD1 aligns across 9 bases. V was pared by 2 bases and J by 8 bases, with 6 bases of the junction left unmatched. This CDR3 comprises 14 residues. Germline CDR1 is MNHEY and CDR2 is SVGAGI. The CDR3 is CASSYGQGFSGYTF. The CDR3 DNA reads TGTGCCAGCAGTTACGGACAGGGGTTCAGCGGCTACACCTTC.

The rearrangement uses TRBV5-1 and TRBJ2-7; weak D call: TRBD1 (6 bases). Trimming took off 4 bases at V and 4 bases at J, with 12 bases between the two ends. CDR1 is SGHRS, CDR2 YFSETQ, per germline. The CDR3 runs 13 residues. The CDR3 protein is CASSPKQGYEQYF. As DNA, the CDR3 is TGCGCCAGCAGCCCAAAACAGGGTTACGAGCAGTACTTC.

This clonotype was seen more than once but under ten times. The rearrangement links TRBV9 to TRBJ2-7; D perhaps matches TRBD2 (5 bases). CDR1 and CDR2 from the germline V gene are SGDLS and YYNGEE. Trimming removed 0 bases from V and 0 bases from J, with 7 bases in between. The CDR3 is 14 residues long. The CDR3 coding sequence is TGTGCCAGCAGCGTAGATGGGAGCTCCTACGAGCAGTACTTC. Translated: CASSVDGSSYEQYF.

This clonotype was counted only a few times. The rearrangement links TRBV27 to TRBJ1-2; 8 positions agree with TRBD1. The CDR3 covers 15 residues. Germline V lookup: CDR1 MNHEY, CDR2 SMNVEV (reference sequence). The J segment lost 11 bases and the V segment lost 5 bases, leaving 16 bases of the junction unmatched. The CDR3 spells CASSAWDRTASGYTF. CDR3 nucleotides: TGTGCCAGCAGTGCCTGGGACAGGACCGCTAGTGGGTACACCTTC.

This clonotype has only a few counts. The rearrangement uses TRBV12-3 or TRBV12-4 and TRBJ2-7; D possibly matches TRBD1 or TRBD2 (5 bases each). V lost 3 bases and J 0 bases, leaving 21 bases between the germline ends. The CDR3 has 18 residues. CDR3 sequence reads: CASSFDGTEPVTSYEQYF. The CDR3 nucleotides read TGTGCCAGCAGTTTTGATGGGACCGAGCCAGTTACCTCCTACGAGCAGTACTTC.

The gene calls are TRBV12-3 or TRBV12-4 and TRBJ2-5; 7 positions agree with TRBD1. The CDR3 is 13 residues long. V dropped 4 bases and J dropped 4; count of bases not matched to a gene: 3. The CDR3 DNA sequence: TGTGCCAGCAGTTGGGACAGCCGAGAGACCCAGTACTTC. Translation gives CASSWDSRETQYF.

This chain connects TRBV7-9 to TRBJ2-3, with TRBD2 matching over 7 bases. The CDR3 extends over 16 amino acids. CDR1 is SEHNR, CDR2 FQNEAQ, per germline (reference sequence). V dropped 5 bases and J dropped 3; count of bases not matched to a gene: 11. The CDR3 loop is CASSPRGREITDTQYF. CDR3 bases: TGTGCCAGCAGCCCAAGAGGGCGGGAGATTACAGATACGCAGTATTTT. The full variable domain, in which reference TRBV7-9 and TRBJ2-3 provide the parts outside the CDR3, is DTGVSQNPRHKITKRGQNVTFRCDPISEHNRLYWYRQTLGQGPEFLTYFQNEAQLEKSRLLSDRFSAERPKGSFSTLEIQRTEQGDSAMYLCASSPRGREITDTQYFGPGTRLTVL.

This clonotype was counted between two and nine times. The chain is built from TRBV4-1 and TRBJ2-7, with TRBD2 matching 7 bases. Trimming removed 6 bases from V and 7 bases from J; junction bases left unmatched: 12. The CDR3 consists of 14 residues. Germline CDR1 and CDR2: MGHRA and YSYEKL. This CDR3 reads CASRRLLREEEQYF. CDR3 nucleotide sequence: TGCGCCAGCAGGCGACTTCTCCGGGAGGAGGAGCAGTACTTC.

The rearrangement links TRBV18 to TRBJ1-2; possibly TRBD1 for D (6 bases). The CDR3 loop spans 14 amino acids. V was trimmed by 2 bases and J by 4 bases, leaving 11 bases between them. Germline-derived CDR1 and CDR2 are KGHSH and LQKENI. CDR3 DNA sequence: TGTGCCAGCTCACCAGCGGACAGTGCCTATGGCTACACCTTC. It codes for CASSPADSAYGYTF.

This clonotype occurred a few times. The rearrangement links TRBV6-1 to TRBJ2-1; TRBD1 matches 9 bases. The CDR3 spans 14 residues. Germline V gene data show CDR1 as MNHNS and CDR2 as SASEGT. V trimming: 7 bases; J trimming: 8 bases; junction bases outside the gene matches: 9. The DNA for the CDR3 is TGTGCCAGCATCCCCGGGACAGGGTGGTATGAGCAGTTCTTC. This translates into CASIPGTGWYEQFF.

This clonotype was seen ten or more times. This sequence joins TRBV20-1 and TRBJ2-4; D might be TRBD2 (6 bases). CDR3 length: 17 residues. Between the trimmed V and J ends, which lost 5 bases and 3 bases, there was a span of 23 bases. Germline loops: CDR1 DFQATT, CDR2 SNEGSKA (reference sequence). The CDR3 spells CSAHSGMRQGGKNIQYF. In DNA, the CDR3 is TGCAGTGCTCACTCCGGAATGCGGCAGGGAGGCAAAAACATTCAGTACTTC.

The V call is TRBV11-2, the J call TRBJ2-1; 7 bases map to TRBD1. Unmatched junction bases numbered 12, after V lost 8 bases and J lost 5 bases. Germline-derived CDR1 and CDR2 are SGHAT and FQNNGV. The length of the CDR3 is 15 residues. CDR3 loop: CASGRTGTADNEQFF. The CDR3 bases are TGTGCCAGCGGCCGAACAGGGACAGCTGACAATGAGCAGTTCTTC.

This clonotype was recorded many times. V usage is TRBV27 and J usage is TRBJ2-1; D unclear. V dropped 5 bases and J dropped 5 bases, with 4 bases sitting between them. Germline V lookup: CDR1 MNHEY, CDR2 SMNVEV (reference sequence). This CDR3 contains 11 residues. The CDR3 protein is CASSLHNEQFF. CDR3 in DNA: TGTGCCAGCAGTCTGCACAATGAGCAGTTCTTC.

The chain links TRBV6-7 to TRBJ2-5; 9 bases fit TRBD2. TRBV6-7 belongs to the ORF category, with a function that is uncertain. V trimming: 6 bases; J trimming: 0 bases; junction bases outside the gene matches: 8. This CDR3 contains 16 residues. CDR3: CASRPSGGRNQETQYF. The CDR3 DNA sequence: TGTGCCAGCAGGCCCAGCGGGGGGCGTAACCAAGAGACCCAGTACTTC.

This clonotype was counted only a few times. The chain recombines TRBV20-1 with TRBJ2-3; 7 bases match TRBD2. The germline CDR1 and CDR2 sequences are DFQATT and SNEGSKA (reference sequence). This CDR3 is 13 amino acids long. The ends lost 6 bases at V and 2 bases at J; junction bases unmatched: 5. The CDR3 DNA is TGCAGTGCGGTCGCGGGGGACACAGATACGCAGTATTTT. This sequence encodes CSAVAGDTDTQYF.

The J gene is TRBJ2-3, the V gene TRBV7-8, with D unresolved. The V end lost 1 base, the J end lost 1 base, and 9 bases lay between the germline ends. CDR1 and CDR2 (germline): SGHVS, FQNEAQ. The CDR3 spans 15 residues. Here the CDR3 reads CASSLGVIGTDTQYF. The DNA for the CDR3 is TGTGCCAGCAGCTTAGGCGTAATTGGCACAGATACGCAGTATTTT. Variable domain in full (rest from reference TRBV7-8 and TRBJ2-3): GAGVSQSPRYKVAKRGQDVALRCDPISGHVSLFWYQQALGQGPEFLTYFQNEAQLDKSGLPSDRFFAERPEGSVSTLKIQRTQQEDSAVYLCASSLGVIGTDTQYFGPGTRLTVL.

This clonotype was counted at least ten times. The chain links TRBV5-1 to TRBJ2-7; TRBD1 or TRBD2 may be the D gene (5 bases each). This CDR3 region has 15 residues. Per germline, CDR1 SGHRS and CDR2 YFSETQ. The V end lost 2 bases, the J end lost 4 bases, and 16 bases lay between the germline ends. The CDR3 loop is CASSFRRGVQYEQYF. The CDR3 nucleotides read TGCGCCAGCAGCTTCCGGCGAGGGGTTCAATACGAGCAGTACTTC.

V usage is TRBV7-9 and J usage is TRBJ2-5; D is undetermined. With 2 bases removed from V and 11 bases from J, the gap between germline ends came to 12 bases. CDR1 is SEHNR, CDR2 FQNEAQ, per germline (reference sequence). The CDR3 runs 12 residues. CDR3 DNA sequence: TGTGCCAGCAGCTTAATGCTGGCAGAGCAGTACTTC. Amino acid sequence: CASSLMLAEQYF.